A selection of T cell receptor beta chains follows, all from one sample in a study of glioma-infiltrating T cells. MiXCR, run by TCRdb on the multiplex PCR reads, gives a single entry per CDR3 protein. The repertoire has about 140,000 distinct CDR3 sequences, about two fifths of them found once; the top ten carry about 18%. Material: glioma tissue, nonneoplastic brain tissue, or PBMCs (not recorded which). The source of these receptors is a human donor with low-grade glioma or glioblastoma, undergoing nonglioma brain surgery, or in good health (not recorded which). CDR3s include the opening cysteine and the closing phenylalanine or tryptophan. A D gene is named only where the DNA matches it firmly. A clone size is listed for some rows: how often the clone was seen (once, few, many), or a class if it is expanded.

abundance: few; j_gene: TRBJ1-1; v_gene: TRBV7-9; d_gene: -; CDR3nt: TGTGCCACATGGGGGGGCACTGAAGCTTTCTTT; CDR3aa: CATWGGTEAFF
abundance: -; j_gene: TRBJ1-2; v_gene: TRBV7-2; d_gene: -; CDR3nt: TGTGCCAGCAGCTTAGTCCTGGGCGTCGATGGCTACACCTTC; CDR3aa: CASSLVLGVDGYTF
abundance: once; j_gene: TRBJ2-3; v_gene: TRBV12-3/TRBV12-4; d_gene: TRBD1; CDR3nt: TGTGCCAGCAATATCTACCGGGACAGACACACAGATACGCAGTATTTT; CDR3aa: CASNIYRDRHTDTQYF
abundance: -; j_gene: TRBJ2-1; v_gene: TRBV7-9; d_gene: -; CDR3nt: TGTGCCAGCAGCTTTTCTGGGGCGAATGAGCAGTTCTTC; CDR3aa: CASSFSGANEQFF
abundance: few; j_gene: TRBJ2-1; v_gene: TRBV6-1; d_gene: TRBD2; CDR3nt: TGTGCCAGCAGCATCAGGGTAGCGGGAGACCCTGAGCAGTTCTTC; CDR3aa: CASSIRVAGDPEQFF
abundance: few; j_gene: TRBJ2-7; v_gene: TRBV4-3; d_gene: TRBD1; CDR3nt: TGCGCCAGCAGCCAAGTTCACAGGGGGTCGGCCTACGAGCAGTACTTC; CDR3aa: CASSQVHRGSAYEQYF
abundance: -; j_gene: TRBJ2-3; v_gene: TRBV10-3; d_gene: TRBD2; CDR3nt: TGTGCCATCACCCCGGGACTAGCGGGAGATACGCAGTATTTT; CDR3aa: CAITPGLAGDTQYF
abundance: -; j_gene: TRBJ2-5; v_gene: TRBV20-1; d_gene: -; CDR3nt: TGCAGTGCTAGAGATCCGCTAGACCAAGAGACCCAGTACTTC; CDR3aa: CSARDPLDQETQYF
abundance: few; j_gene: TRBJ2-1; v_gene: TRBV27; d_gene: TRBD2; CDR3nt: TGTGCCAGCAGTATGCCGGGACTAGGGTTGAATGAGCAGTTCTTC; CDR3aa: CASSMPGLGLNEQFF
abundance: -; j_gene: TRBJ2-5; v_gene: TRBV20-1; d_gene: TRBD2; CDR3nt: TGCAGTGCCCGGGAGGCGGGAGAGACCCAGTACTTC; CDR3aa: CSAREAGETQYF
abundance: -; j_gene: TRBJ1-1; v_gene: TRBV5-1; d_gene: TRBD1; CDR3nt: TGCGCCAGCAGCTTGGGACAGGGCGGGGGTGGTCACACTGAAGCTTTCTTT; CDR3aa: CASSLGQGGGGHTEAFF
abundance: -; j_gene: TRBJ1-1; v_gene: TRBV7-9; d_gene: -; CDR3nt: TGTGCCAGCAGCTTCAGGGTTTACACTGAAGCTTTCTTT; CDR3aa: CASSFRVYTEAFF
abundance: many; j_gene: TRBJ2-7; v_gene: TRBV7-2; d_gene: TRBD2; CDR3nt: TGTGCCAGCAGCCCGGGGGGTATCACCAGCTCCTACGAGCAGTACTTC; CDR3aa: CASSPGGITSSYEQYF
abundance: -; j_gene: TRBJ2-3; v_gene: TRBV25-1; d_gene: -; CDR3nt: TGTGCCAGCAGTAGGGCAGGGAGGAATACGCAGTATTTT; CDR3aa: CASSRAGRNTQYF
abundance: -; j_gene: TRBJ2-1; v_gene: TRBV7-2; d_gene: TRBD2; CDR3nt: TGTGCCAGCAGCTTAGATGCTAGCGGGGGCTACAATGAGCAGTTCTTC; CDR3aa: CASSLDASGGYNEQFF
abundance: -; j_gene: TRBJ1-2; v_gene: TRBV18; d_gene: -; CDR3nt: TGTGCCAGCTCACCACCGACCTCTCCGGGCTACACCTTC; CDR3aa: CASSPPTSPGYTF
abundance: few; j_gene: TRBJ2-5; v_gene: TRBV2; d_gene: TRBD1; CDR3nt: TGTGCCAGCAGTTGGCAGGGGGCTATCCAAGAGACCCAGTACTTC; CDR3aa: CASSWQGAIQETQYF
abundance: -; j_gene: TRBJ2-5; v_gene: TRBV6-2/TRBV6-3; d_gene: -; CDR3nt: TGTGCCAGCAAGATGCCAAGTATTCAGTACTTC; CDR3aa: CASKMPSIQYF
abundance: -; j_gene: TRBJ1-2; v_gene: TRBV4-1; d_gene: TRBD1; CDR3nt: TGCGCCAGCAGCGGTGGGACAGGAAAAGCTCCTAACTATGGCTACACCTTC; CDR3aa: CASSGGTGKAPNYGYTF
abundance: many; j_gene: TRBJ1-2; v_gene: TRBV20-1; d_gene: -; CDR3nt: TGCAGTGCGGAAACAGATAACTATGGCTACACCTTC; CDR3aa: CSAETDNYGYTF
abundance: -; j_gene: TRBJ1-5; v_gene: TRBV3-1; d_gene: -; CDR3nt: TGTGCCAGCAGCCAAGCAGGTTCCAGCAATCAGCCCCAGCATTTT; CDR3aa: CASSQAGSSNQPQHF
abundance: few; j_gene: TRBJ2-5; v_gene: TRBV2; d_gene: -; CDR3nt: TGTGCCAGCAGTGAAACCGGGGAGACCCAGTACTTC; CDR3aa: CASSETGETQYF
abundance: few; j_gene: TRBJ2-1; v_gene: TRBV4-2; d_gene: -; CDR3nt: TGTGCCAGCAGCCAAGATTCGGGGACCTACAATGAGCAGTTCTTC; CDR3aa: CASSQDSGTYNEQFF
abundance: few; j_gene: TRBJ2-1; v_gene: TRBV6-1; d_gene: -; CDR3nt: TGTGCCAGCAGATGGGGACCCAACCTCAATGAGCAGTTCTTC; CDR3aa: CASRWGPNLNEQFF
abundance: -; j_gene: TRBJ2-3; v_gene: TRBV6-1; d_gene: -; CDR3nt: TGTGCCAGCAGCCATTGGGCGGTCCAGCTCACAGATACGCAGTATTTT; CDR3aa: CASSHWAVQLTDTQYF
abundance: few; j_gene: TRBJ1-2; v_gene: TRBV20-1; d_gene: TRBD1; CDR3nt: TGCAGTGCTATCCGGGACAGAAACTATGGCTACACCTTC; CDR3aa: CSAIRDRNYGYTF
abundance: -; j_gene: TRBJ1-5; v_gene: TRBV4-2; d_gene: -; CDR3nt: TGTGCCAGCAGCCCCGTTCCGAATCAGCCCCAGCATTTT; CDR3aa: CASSPVPNQPQHF
abundance: -; j_gene: TRBJ2-1; v_gene: TRBV6-2/TRBV6-3; d_gene: TRBD2; CDR3nt: TGTGCCAGCAGTTACTCGAGAACTAGCGGGGGGGGGTACAATGAGCAGTTCTTC; CDR3aa: CASSYSRTSGGGYNEQFF
abundance: -; j_gene: TRBJ1-6; v_gene: TRBV3-1; d_gene: TRBD1; CDR3nt: TGTGCCAGCAGCTCAGGGGGCAGCAATAATTCACCCCTCCACTTT; CDR3aa: CASSSGGSNNSPLHF
abundance: few; j_gene: TRBJ2-7; v_gene: TRBV6-1; d_gene: -; CDR3nt: TGTGCCAGCAGTTATGGGTACTCCTACGAGCAGTACTTC; CDR3aa: CASSYGYSYEQYF
abundance: -; j_gene: TRBJ2-2; v_gene: TRBV4-3; d_gene: -; CDR3nt: TGCGCCAGCAGCCAAGGGCTAGCTGACAACACCGGGGAGCTGTTTTTT; CDR3aa: CASSQGLADNTGELFF
abundance: many; j_gene: TRBJ1-1; v_gene: TRBV20-1; d_gene: -; CDR3nt: TGCAGTGCTAGTGAATTGGGGCGGGCTTTCTTT; CDR3aa: CSASELGRAFF
abundance: many; j_gene: TRBJ2-1; v_gene: TRBV28; d_gene: -; CDR3nt: TGTGCCAGCAGTTTATTAAACGATGAGCAGTTCTTC; CDR3aa: CASSLLNDEQFF